These 10 T cell receptor beta chains were all obtained from the same sample, sequenced in a study of T cells in Graves' hyperthyroidism and ophthalmopathy. Amplification targeted TCR beta CDR3 regions from RNA transcripts. The TCR CDR3 first-round RT-PCR relied on the HTBI primer set. TCRdb reprocessed the multiplex PCR reads via MiXCR and lists one record per CDR3 protein. The table includes fewer than 650,000 distinct CDR3 sequences, approximately 15% detected once. Sequences were obtained from blood. These receptors all stem from a woman in her late teens or twenties with Graves' ophthalmopathy.

The chain employs TRBV25-1 and TRBJ2-5; 9 bases are a match to TRBD1. The CDR3 has 16 residues. V gave up 1 base and J gave up 2 bases; unmatched junction bases: 5. The germline gives CDR1 MGHDK, CDR2 SYGVNS. The CDR3 spells CASSESTGGTQETQYF. The CDR3 bases are TGTGCCAGCAGTGAATCTACAGGGGGCACTCAAGAGACCCAGTACTTC.

This clonotype was recorded at least ten times. This chain uses TRBV28 with TRBJ1-1; the match to TRBD1 covers 7 bases. V was pared by 6 bases and J by 1 base, with 5 bases of the junction left unmatched. The CDR3 totals 14 residues. The V gene's germline CDR1 is MDHEN and CDR2 SYDVKM. The CDR3 DNA is TGTGCCAGCAGACCTGACAGGGCGAACACTGAAGCTTTCTTT. This translates into CASRPDRANTEAFF.

This clonotype has at least ten counts. The chain couples TRBV7-9 to TRBJ2-7; no definite D call. The length of the CDR3 is 12 residues. V lost 5 bases and J 4 bases, leaving 9 bases between the germline ends. Germline V gene data show CDR1 as SEHNR and CDR2 as FQNEAQ (reference sequence). The CDR3 protein is CASSVSRYEQYF. In DNA form, the CDR3 reads TGTGCCAGCAGCGTATCCAGGTACGAGCAGTACTTC.

The sample holds a few counts of this clonotype. One end of the junction is discordant with germline, which a read error may explain. The chain combines TRBV27 with TRBJ1-6, with TRBD1 matching 10 bases. Germline V CDR1 and CDR2: MNHEY, SMNVEV (reference sequence). This CDR3 is built from 19 residues. CDR3 sequence: CASSSPNPRDRGVNSLLHF. The CDR3 DNA reads TGTGCCAGCAGTTCCCCCAACCCTCGGGACAGGGGAGTTAATTCACTCCTCCACTTT.

This clonotype was detected many times. The V and J genes are TRBV20-1 and TRBJ2-1; 7 bases align to TRBD2. From germline, CDR1 is DFQATT and CDR2 SNEGSKA (reference sequence). This CDR3 contains 14 residues. V lost 3 bases and J lost 8; bases outside the gene matches: 10. CDR3 nucleotide sequence: TGCAGTGCTAGTGCCCTAAGGGGAGGGGATGAGCAGTTCTTC. The encoded protein is CSASALRGGDEQFF.

This clonotype was recorded many times. The chain recombines TRBV11-2 with TRBJ1-2, with D perhaps matching TRBD1 (5 bases). Trimming took 1 base from V and 3 from J, leaving 9 bases between them. This CDR3 is 14 amino acids long. Germline CDR1 is SGHAT and CDR2 is FQNNGV. Here the CDR3 DNA reads TGTGCCAGCAGCTTAGTCGGGGCTGACTATGGCTACACCTTC. Translating gives CASSLVGADYGYTF.

This clonotype was recorded many times. The chain employs TRBV6-1 and TRBJ2-7, with 10 bases identical to TRBD1. The CDR3 length is 14 residues. CDR1 and CDR2 from the germline V gene are MNHNS and SASEGT. V dropped 6 bases and J dropped 3; count of bases not matched to a gene: 5. Here the CDR3 reads CASSYGTGVYEQYF. The CDR3 region has the DNA TGTGCCAGCAGCTACGGGACAGGGGTCTACGAGCAGTACTTC.

This clonotype was recorded at least ten times. The chain links TRBV4-2 to TRBJ1-2; D is unclear. Trimming pared 0 bases from V and 4 bases from J, leaving 9 bases between. Germline CDR1 and CDR2: LGHNA and YNFKEQ. This CDR3 comprises 14 residues. In DNA form, the CDR3 reads TGTGCCAGCAGCCAAGATGCGGGAAGCTATGGCTACACCTTC. Protein sequence: CASSQDAGSYGYTF.

The rearrangement joins TRBV4-1 to TRBJ2-2; D unresolved. The CDR3 consists of 12 residues. The germline gives CDR1 MGHRA, CDR2 YSYEKL. Trimming pared 6 bases from V and 7 bases from J, leaving 9 bases between. CDR3: CASSDPGGELFF. Written as DNA, the CDR3 is TGCGCCAGCAGTGATCCCGGCGGGGAGCTGTTTTTT.

For this clonotype: At one boundary the junction diverges from the germline segment, which might be a read error. The rearrangement uses TRBV18 and TRBJ2-3, with 7 positions matching TRBD2. Germline loops: CDR1 KGHSH, CDR2 LQKENI. The CDR3 runs to 16 residues. The CDR3 coding sequence is TGTGCCAGCTTACCAGAGGGAGGGGCTATCAAGAATACGCAGTATTTT. Its protein product is CASLPEGGAIKNTQYF.